This TCR beta chain was recovered during a study of T cell changes during pregnancy in multiple sclerosis (dated by TCRdb to about 2019). As for the study more broadly: In women with multiple sclerosis, the researchers looked at how the T cell repertoire shifted as pregnancy progressed.

As for this clone: Its target antigen remains unknown. Base qualities are missing; no much larger clone stands one base away.

Library method: the immunoSEQ multiplex PCR assay. This is the immuneACCESS table as TCRdb keeps it, with only in-frame sequences that have V and J called. A part of the clones is gone; compared with another copy, unresolved V genes explain less than half, and the rest is unexplained. The sample table shows some 85,000 clones, and nearly 95% are seen once. The ten top clones hold over 0.95% of the sample. The clonotype originates from a female donor with multiple sclerosis, enrolled in a pregnancy study. Sequencing was performed on peripheral blood, taken in the second trimester of pregnancy.

The CDR3 region has the sequence CASSPGQGAGEAFF. The bases are TGTGCCAGCTCACCGGGGCAGGGGGCTGGTGAAGCTTTCTTT. The rearrangement combines TRBV18 with TRBJ1-1, with 8 bases matching TRBD1. From a lookup of the germline V gene, CDR1 and CDR2 are KGHSH and LQKENI. The CDR3 has 14 amino acids, counting the end cysteine and phenylalanine. Just CDR3 DNA is preserved here, 42 bases in frame from base 1. V has 3 bases trimmed and J has 7 bases trimmed; junction bases matching no gene number 7.